This T cell receptor (beta chain) was retrieved from a study of T cell changes during pregnancy in multiple sclerosis. This CDR3 region has 12 residues. Per germline, CDR1 SQVTM and CDR2 ANQGSEA. Unmatched junction bases numbered 1, after V lost 6 bases and J lost 4 bases. Repertoires were generated with immunoSEQ multiplex PCR, while TCRdb's copy carries only in-frame clones and drops some. The sample holds around 99,000 clones; around 94% are singletons and the top ten take about 2.7%. This receptor was taken from a female donor with multiple sclerosis, enrolled in a pregnancy study. This chain connects TRBV29-1 to TRBJ1-3, with 9 bases matching TRBD1. The starting material was peripheral blood, obtained in the first trimester of pregnancy. CDR3 in amino acids: CSVQGAGNTIYF. CDR3 DNA sequence: TGCAGCGTACAGGGGGCCGGAAACACCATATATTTT.